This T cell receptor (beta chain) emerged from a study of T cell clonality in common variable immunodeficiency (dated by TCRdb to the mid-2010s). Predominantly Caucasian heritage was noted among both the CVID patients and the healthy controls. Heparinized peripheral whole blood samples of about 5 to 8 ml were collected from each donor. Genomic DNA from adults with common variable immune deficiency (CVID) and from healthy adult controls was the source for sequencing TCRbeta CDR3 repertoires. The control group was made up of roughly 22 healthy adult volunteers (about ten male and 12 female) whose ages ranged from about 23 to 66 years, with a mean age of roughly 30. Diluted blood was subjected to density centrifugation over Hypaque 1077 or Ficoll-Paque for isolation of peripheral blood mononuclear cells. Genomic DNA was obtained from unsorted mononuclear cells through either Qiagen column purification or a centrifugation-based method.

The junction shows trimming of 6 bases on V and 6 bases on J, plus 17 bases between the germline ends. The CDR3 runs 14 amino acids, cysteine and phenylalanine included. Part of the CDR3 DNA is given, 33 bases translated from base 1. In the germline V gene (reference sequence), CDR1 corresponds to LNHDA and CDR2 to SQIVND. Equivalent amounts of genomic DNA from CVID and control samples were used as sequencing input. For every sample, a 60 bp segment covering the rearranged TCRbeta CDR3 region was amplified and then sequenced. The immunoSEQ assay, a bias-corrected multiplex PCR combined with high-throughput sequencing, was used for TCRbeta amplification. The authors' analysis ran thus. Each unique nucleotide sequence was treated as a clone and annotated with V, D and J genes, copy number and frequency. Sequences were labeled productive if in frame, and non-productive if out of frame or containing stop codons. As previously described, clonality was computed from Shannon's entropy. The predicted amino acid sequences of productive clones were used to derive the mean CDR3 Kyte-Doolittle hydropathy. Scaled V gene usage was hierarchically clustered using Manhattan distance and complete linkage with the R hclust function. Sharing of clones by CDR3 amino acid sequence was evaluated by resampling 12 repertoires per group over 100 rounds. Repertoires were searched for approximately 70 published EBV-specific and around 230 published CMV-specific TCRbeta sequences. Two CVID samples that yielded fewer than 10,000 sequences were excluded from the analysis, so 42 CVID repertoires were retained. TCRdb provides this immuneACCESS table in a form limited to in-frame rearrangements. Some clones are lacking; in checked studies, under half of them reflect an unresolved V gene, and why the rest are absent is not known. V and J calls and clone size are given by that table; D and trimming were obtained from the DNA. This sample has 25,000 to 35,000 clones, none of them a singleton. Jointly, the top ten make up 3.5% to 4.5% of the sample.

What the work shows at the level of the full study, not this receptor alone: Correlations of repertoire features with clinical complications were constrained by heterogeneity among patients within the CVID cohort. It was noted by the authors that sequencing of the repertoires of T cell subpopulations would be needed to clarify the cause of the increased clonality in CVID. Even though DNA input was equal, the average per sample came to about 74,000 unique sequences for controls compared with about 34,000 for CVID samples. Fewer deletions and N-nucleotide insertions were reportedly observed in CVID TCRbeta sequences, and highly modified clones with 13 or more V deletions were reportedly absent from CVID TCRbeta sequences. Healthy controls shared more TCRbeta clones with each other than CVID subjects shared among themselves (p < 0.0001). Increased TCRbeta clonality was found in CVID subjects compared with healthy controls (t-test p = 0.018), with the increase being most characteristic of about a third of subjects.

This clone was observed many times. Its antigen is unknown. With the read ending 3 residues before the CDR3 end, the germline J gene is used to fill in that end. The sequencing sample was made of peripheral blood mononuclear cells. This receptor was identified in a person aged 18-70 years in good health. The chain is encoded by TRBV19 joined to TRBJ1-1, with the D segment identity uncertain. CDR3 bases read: TGTGCCAGTAGCCCCCTTTCCGGGGAGCCTGAA. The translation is CASSPLSGEPE. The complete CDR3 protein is CASSPLSGEPEAFF.